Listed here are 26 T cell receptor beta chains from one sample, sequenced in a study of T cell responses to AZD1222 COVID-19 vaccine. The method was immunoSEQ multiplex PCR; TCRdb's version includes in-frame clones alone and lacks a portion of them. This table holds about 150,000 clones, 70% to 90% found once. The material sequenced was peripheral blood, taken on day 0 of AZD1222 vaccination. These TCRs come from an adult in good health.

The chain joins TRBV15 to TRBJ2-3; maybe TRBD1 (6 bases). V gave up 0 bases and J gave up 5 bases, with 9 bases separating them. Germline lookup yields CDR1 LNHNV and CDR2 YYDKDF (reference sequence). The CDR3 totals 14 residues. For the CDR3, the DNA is TGTGCCACCAGCAGAGATCTAGGGGGAGATACGCAGTATTTT. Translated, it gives CATSRDLGGDTQYF.

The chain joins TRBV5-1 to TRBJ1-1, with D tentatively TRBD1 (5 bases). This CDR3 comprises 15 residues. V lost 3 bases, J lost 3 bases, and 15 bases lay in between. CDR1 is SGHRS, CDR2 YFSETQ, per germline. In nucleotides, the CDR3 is TGCGCCAGCAGCTACCTCGGGGGATCGGACACTGAAGCTTTCTTT. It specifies CASSYLGGSDTEAFF.

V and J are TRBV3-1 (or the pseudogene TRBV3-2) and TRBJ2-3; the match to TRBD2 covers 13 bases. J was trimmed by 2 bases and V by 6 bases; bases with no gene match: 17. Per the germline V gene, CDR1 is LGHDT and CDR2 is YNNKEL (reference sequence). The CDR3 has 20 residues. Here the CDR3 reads CASRLGLAGDGEFNTDTQYF. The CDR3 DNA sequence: TGTGCCAGCAGACTCGGACTAGCGGGAGATGGCGAGTTTAACACAGATACGCAGTATTTT.

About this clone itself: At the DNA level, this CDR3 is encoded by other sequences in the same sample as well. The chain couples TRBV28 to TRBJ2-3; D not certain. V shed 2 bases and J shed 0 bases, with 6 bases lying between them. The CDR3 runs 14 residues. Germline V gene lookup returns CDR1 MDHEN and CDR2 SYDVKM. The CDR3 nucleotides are TGTGCCAGCAGTTTAACGGACAGCACAGATACGCAGTATTTT. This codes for CASSLTDSTDTQYF.

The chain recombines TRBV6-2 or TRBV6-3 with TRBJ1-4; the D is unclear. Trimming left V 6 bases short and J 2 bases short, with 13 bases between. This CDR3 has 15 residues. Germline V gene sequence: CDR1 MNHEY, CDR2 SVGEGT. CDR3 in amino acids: CASSRRHRTNEKLFF. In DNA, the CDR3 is TGTGCCAGCAGCCGTAGACATCGGACTAATGAAAAACTGTTTTTT.

In DNA, the CDR3 is TGCGCCAGCAGCCTACCGGACCGAGATGCCACTGAAGCTTTCTTT. Protein: CASSLPDRDATEAFF. V is TRBV5-1 and J is TRBJ1-1; the D is unclear. This CDR3 is built from 15 residues. V was clipped by 4 bases and J by 4 bases, with 17 bases between them. The germline V gene has CDR1 SGHRS and CDR2 YFSETQ. Full variable domain (outside the CDR3, taken from reference TRBV5-1 and TRBJ1-1): KAGVTQTPRYLIKTRGQQVTLSCSPISGHRSVSWYQQTPGQGLQFLFEYFSETQRNKGNFPGRFSGRQFSNSRSEMNVSTLELGDSALYLCASSLPDRDATEAFFGQGTRLTVV.

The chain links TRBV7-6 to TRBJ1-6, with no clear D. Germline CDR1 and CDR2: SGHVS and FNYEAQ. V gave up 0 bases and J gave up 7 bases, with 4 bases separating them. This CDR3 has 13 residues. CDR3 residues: CASSLAQNSPLHF. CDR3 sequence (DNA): TGTGCCAGCAGCTTAGCACAGAATTCACCCCTCCACTTT.

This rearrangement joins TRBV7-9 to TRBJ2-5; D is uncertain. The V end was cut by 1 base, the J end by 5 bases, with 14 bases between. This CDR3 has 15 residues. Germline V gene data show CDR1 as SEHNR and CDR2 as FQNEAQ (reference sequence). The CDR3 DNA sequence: TGTGCCAGCAGCTTAGAGGTCCGACTCCTGGAGACCCAGTACTTC. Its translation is CASSLEVRLLETQYF. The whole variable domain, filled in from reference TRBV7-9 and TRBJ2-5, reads DTGVSQNPRHKITKRGQNVTFRCDPISEHNRLYWYRQTLGQGPEFLTYFQNEAQLEKSRLLSDRFSAERPKGSFSTLEIQRTEQGDSAMYLCASSLEVRLLETQYFGPGTRLLVL.

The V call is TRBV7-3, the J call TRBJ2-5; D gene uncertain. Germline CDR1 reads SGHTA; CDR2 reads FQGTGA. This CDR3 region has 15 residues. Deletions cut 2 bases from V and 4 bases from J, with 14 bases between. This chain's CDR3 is CASSLLGATAETQYF. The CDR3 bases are TGTGCCAGCAGCTTATTGGGTGCCACGGCAGAGACCCAGTACTTC.

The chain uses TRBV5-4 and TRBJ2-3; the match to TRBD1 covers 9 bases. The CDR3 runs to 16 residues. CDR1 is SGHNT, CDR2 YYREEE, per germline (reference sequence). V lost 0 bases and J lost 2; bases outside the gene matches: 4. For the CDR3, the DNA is TGTGCCAGCAGCTTGGAGGGACAGGGTCTCACAGATACGCAGTATTTT. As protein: CASSLEGQGLTDTQYF.

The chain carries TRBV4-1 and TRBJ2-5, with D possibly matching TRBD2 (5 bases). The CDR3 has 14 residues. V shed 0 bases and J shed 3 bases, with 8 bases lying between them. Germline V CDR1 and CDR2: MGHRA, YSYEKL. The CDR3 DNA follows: TGCGCCAGCAGCCAAGATTTCGGGGAAGAGACCCAGTACTTC. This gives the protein CASSQDFGEETQYF.

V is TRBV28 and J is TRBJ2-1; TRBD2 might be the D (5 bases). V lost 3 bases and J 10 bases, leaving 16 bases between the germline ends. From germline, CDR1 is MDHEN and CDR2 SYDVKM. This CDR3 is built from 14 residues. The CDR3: CASSFRVAGGEQFF. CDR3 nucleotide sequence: TGTGCCAGCAGTTTTAGGGTCGCGGGTGGGGAGCAGTTCTTC.

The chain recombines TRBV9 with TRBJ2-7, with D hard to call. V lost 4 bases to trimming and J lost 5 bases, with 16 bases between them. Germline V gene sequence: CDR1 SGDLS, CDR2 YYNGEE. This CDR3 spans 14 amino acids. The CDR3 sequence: CASSLEVSTHEQYF. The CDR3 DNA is TGTGCCAGCAGCCTTGAGGTATCAACCCACGAGCAGTACTTC. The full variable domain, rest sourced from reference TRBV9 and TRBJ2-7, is DSGVTQTPKHLITATGQRVTLRCSPRSGDLSVYWYQQSLDQGLQFLIQYYNGEERAKGNILERFSAQQFPDLHSELNLSSLELGDSALYFCASSLEVSTHEQYFGPGTRLTVT.

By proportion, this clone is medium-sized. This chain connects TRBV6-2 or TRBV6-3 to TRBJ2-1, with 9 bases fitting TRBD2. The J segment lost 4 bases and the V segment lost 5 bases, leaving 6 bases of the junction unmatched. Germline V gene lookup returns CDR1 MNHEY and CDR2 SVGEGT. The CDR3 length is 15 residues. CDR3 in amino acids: CASSETSGGYNEQFF. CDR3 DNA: TGTGCCAGCAGTGAGACTAGCGGAGGTTACAATGAGCAGTTCTTC.

The CDR3 loop reads CASSSTSGREYTGELFF. The CDR3 DNA sequence: TGTGCCAGCAGTTCCACTAGCGGGAGGGAGTACACCGGGGAGCTGTTTTTT. This chain connects TRBV28 to TRBJ2-2, with TRBD2 matching over 13 bases. The CDR3 extends over 17 amino acids. Germline V gives CDR1 MDHEN, CDR2 SYDVKM. V was clipped by 4 bases and J by 3 bases; unmatched bases: 5.

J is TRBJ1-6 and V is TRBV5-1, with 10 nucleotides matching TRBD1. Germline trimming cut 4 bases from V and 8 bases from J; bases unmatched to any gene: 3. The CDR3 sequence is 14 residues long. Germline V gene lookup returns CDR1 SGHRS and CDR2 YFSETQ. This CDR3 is CASSEGTGDSPLHF. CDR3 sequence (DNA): TGCGCCAGCAGCGAGGGGACAGGGGATTCACCCCTCCACTTT.

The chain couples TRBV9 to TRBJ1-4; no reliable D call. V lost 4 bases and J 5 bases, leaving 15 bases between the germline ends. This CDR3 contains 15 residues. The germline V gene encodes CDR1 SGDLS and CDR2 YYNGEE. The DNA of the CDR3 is TGTGCCAGCAGCCCGAAATTGGGGATGAATGAAAAACTGTTTTTT. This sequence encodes CASSPKLGMNEKLFF. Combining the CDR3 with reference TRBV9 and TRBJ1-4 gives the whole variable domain DSGVTQTPKHLITATGQRVTLRCSPRSGDLSVYWYQQSLDQGLQFLIQYYNGEERAKGNILERFSAQQFPDLHSELNLSSLELGDSALYFCASSPKLGMNEKLFFGSGTQLSVL.

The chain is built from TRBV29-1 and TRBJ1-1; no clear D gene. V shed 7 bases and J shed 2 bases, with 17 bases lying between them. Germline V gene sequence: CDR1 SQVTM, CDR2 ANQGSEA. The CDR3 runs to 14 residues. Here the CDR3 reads CSGIDRTKNTEAFF. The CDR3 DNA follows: TGCAGCGGTATAGACCGAACCAAAAACACTGAAGCTTTCTTT.

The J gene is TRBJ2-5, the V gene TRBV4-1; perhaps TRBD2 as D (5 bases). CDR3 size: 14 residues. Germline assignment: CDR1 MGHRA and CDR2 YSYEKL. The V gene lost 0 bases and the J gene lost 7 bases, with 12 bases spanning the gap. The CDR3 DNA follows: TGCGCCAGCAGCCAAGAGTCGGCGGCGGGGACCCAGTACTTC. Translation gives CASSQESAAGTQYF.

Here the CDR3 reads CASRLGPNSPLHF. The CDR3 DNA is TGTGCCAGCAGACTTGGTCCAAATTCACCCCTCCACTTT. The chain recombines TRBV28 with TRBJ1-6; no definite D call. V was trimmed by 6 bases and J by 7 bases, leaving 10 bases between them. The CDR3 contains 13 residues. Germline CDR1 and CDR2: MDHEN and SYDVKM.

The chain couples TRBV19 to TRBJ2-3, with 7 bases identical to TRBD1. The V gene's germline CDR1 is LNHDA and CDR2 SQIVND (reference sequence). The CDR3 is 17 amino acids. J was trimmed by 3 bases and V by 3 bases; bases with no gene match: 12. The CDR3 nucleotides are TGTGCCAGTAGTATGTTGGGCTCAGGGGGTTCAACAGATACGCAGTATTTT. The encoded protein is CASSMLGSGGSTDTQYF.

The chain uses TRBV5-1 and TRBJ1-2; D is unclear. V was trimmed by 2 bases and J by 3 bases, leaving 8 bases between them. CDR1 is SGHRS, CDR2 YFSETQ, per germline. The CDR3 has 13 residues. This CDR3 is CASSLGLYYGYTF. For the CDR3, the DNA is TGCGCCAGCAGCTTAGGTTTATACTATGGCTACACCTTC.

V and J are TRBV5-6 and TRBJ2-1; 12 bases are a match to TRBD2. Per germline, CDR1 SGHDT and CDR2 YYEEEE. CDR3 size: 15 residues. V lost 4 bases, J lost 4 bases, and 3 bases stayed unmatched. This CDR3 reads CASSPSGRGYNEQFF. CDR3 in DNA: TGTGCCAGCAGCCCTAGCGGGAGGGGATACAATGAGCAGTTCTTC.

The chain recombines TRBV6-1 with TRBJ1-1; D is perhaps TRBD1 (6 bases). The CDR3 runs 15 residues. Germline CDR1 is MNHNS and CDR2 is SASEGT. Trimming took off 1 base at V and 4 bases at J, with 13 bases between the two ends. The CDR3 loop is CASSEGRGQATEAFF. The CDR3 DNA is TGTGCCAGCAGTGAAGGCCGGGGGCAGGCCACTGAAGCTTTCTTT.

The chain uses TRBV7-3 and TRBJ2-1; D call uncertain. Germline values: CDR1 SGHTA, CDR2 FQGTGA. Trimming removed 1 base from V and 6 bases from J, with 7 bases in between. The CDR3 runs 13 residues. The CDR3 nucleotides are TGTGCCAGCAGCTTAAATGGGGTCAATGAGCAGTTCTTC. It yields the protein CASSLNGVNEQFF.

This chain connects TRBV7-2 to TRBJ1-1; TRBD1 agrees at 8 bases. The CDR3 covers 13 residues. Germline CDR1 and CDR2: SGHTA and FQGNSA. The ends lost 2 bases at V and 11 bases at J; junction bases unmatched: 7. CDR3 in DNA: TGTGCCAGCAGCTTACAGAGGACAGGGTGGGCTTTCTTT. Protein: CASSLQRTGWAFF. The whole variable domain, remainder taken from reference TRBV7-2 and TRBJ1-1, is GAGVSQSPSNKVTEKGKDVELRCDPISGHTALYWYRQSLGQGLEFLIYFQGNSAPDKSGLPSDRFSAERTGGSVSTLTIQRTQQEDSAVYLCASSLQRTGWAFFGQGTRLTVV.